The 27 T cell receptor beta chains presented below share a single source sample, sequenced in a study of CD8 T cells in ankylosing spondylitis. Notes on the study in general: Ankylosing spondylitis blood appeared to be characterized by a TCR beta motif of eight highly homologous variants.

These TCRs' antigens remain unknown. MiXCR was run by TCRdb on the 5' RACE reads, yielding one entry per CDR3 protein. The sample lists more than 300,000 distinct CDR3 sequences, 8% occurring once. The sequenced sample was blood, either unsorted or a sorted T cell fraction (not recorded which). The receptors shown here come from a male donor with ankylosing spondylitis.

This clonotype came up a few times. The chain has TRBV10-3 and TRBJ2-5; TRBD2 is a possible D gene (7 bases). Deletions cut 2 bases from V and 6 bases from J, with 19 bases between. CDR3 size: 16 residues. Germline CDR1 is ENHRY and CDR2 is SYGVKD. CDR3 sequence (DNA): TGTGCCATCAGTGAGATTGTCGGGGGGCGCGAGAAGACCCAGTACTTC. Translating it yields CAISEIVGGREKTQYF.

The V and J genes are TRBV4-2 and TRBJ2-1; 10 positions match TRBD2. Germline CDR1 and CDR2: LGHNA and YNFKEQ. This CDR3 is built from 16 residues. Trimming at V came to 0 bases and at J to 2 bases, leaving 1 base not matched to a gene. The CDR3 sequence is CASSQDTSGAYNEQFF. For the CDR3, the DNA is TGTGCCAGCAGCCAAGATACTAGCGGGGCCTACAATGAGCAGTTCTTC.

In its sample, this clonotype was seen many times. The chain uses TRBV4-2 and TRBJ2-1, with D perhaps TRBD1 (6 bases). The germline V and J ends were trimmed by 3 bases and 9 bases, with 21 bases remaining between them. This CDR3 is built from 16 residues. The germline V gene encodes CDR1 LGHNA and CDR2 YNFKEQ. CDR3 loop: CASSQPRLQGTGEQFF. The CDR3 DNA reads TGTGCCAGCAGCCAGCCCCGTTTACAGGGCACCGGTGAGCAGTTCTTC.

The rearrangement joins TRBV6-5 to TRBJ1-5; the match to TRBD1 covers 11 bases. Germline-derived CDR1 and CDR2 are MNHEY and SVGAGI. The ends lost 2 bases at V and 8 bases at J; junction bases unmatched: 8. CDR3 length equals 16 residues. The CDR3 reads CASSYPRTGGLEPQHF. The CDR3 DNA is TGTGCCAGCAGTTACCCGAGGACAGGGGGCTTGGAGCCCCAGCATTTT.

This chain uses TRBV11-2 with TRBJ2-2; D unclear. Germline V gene sequence: CDR1 SGHAT, CDR2 FQNNGV. V was pared by 0 bases and J by 2 bases, with 7 bases between. The CDR3 has 15 amino acids. CDR3 sequence: CASSLDFSNTGELFF. DNA for the CDR3: TGTGCCAGCAGCTTAGATTTTTCCAACACCGGGGAGCTGTTTTTT.

This clonotype was found many times. This chain connects TRBV11-1 to TRBJ2-6, with TRBD1 as a possible D gene (5 bases). The CDR3 length is 18 residues. V shed 5 bases and J shed 1 base, with 18 bases lying between them. Germline V gene data show CDR1 as SGHAT and CDR2 as FQDESV (reference sequence). This CDR3 reads CASSIQTPRVSGANVLTF. The DNA for the CDR3 is TGTGCCAGCAGCATACAAACTCCCAGGGTGTCTGGGGCCAACGTCCTGACTTTC.

This clonotype was recorded at least ten times. The chain combines TRBV5-1 with TRBJ2-1, with 9 bases identical to TRBD1. Germline CDR1 SGHRS, CDR2 YFSETQ. The CDR3 runs 16 residues. V lost 3 bases and J lost 8; bases outside the gene matches: 12. Written as DNA, the CDR3 is TGCGCCAGCAGCTACGCAAGTACAGGGGGCGCGGATGAGCAGTTCTTC. The encoded protein is CASSYASTGGADEQFF.

The rearrangement uses TRBV12-3 or TRBV12-4 and TRBJ1-2; D call uncertain. Trimming shortened V by 4 bases and J by 2 bases, and 8 bases separated the two germline ends. The CDR3 has 13 amino acids. The CDR3 sequence is CASSSGNNYGYTF. The CDR3, as DNA: TGTGCCAGCAGTTCTGGCAACAACTATGGCTACACCTTC.

The chain is built from TRBV12-3 or TRBV12-4 and TRBJ2-2; the match to TRBD1 covers 7 bases. J lost 6 bases, V lost 6 bases, and 7 bases had no gene match. The CDR3 has 14 residues. The CDR3 protein is CASRTSGTAGELFF. The CDR3 DNA is TGTGCCAGCAGGACTTCCGGGACAGCCGGGGAGCTGTTTTTT.

The sample holds a few counts of this clonotype. CDR3 nucleotide sequence: TGCAGCGTTACTATACGAGGGACAGGGTCGATCGTCGGGGAGCTGTTTTTT. It specifies CSVTIRGTGSIVGELFF. The chain uses TRBV29-1 and TRBJ2-2, with 9 nucleotides matching TRBD1. CDR3 length: 17 amino acids. The germline V gene encodes CDR1 SQVTM and CDR2 ANQGSEA. The J segment lost 7 bases and the V segment lost 5 bases, leaving 17 bases of the junction unmatched.

This clonotype was detected a few times. V is TRBV9 and J is TRBJ1-4; D ambiguous. CDR1 is SGDLS and CDR2 is YYNGEE in the germline V gene. The germline V and J ends were trimmed by 3 bases and 0 bases, with 21 bases remaining between them. This CDR3 spans 19 amino acids. CDR3 DNA sequence: TGTGCCAGCAGCGCCGTACTTCTCCCGACGGACGCAACTAATGAAAAACTGTTTTTT. Translating gives CASSAVLLPTDATNEKLFF.

The chain is built from TRBV28 and TRBJ2-7, with D possibly being TRBD1 (6 bases). The V gene lost 11 bases and the J gene lost 1 base, with 15 bases spanning the gap. CDR1 and CDR2 (germline): MDHEN, SYDVKM. CDR3 length equals 13 residues. The CDR3 DNA sequence: TGTGCCTCAACAGGGAAGGGGTCCTACGAGCAGTACTTC. This codes for CASTGKGSYEQYF.

In this sample, this clonotype turned up a few times. This chain uses TRBV28 with TRBJ2-7, with TRBD1 matching 7 bases. The length of the CDR3 is 13 residues. The V gene's germline CDR1 is MDHEN and CDR2 SYDVKM. With 5 bases clipped from V and 2 bases from J, the junction kept 3 bases outside the gene matches. The CDR3 protein is CASSTGAPYEQYF. The DNA of the CDR3 is TGTGCCAGCAGTACAGGGGCTCCCTACGAGCAGTACTTC.

This rearrangement joins TRBV4-3 to TRBJ1-5; D gene unclear. V was clipped by 6 bases and J by 0 bases, with 9 bases between them. The germline gives CDR1 LGHNA, CDR2 YSLEER. The length of the CDR3 is 14 residues. CDR3 region: CASSAGVSNQPQHF. As DNA, the CDR3 is TGCGCCAGCAGTGCAGGTGTTAGCAATCAGCCCCAGCATTTT.

This clonotype turned up a few times. This chain links TRBV4-1 with TRBJ2-7, with 8 bases fitting TRBD2. V was pared by 4 bases and J by 2 bases, with 10 bases of the junction left unmatched. CDR1 and CDR2 (germline): MGHRA, YSYEKL. The CDR3 spans 16 residues. This chain's CDR3 is CASSRGGGSGAYEQYF. The CDR3 DNA sequence: TGCGCCAGCAGCCGAGGAGGGGGTAGCGGGGCCTACGAGCAGTACTTC.

This chain connects TRBV7-9 to TRBJ1-1; D not resolved. Trimming removed 3 bases from V and 8 bases from J, with 10 bases in between. Germline V lookup: CDR1 SEHNR, CDR2 FQNEAQ (reference sequence). This CDR3 comprises 12 residues. The CDR3 sequence: CASSLGFSEAFF. The CDR3 nucleotides are TGTGCCAGCAGCTTGGGCTTTTCGGAAGCTTTCTTT.

This clonotype was recorded a few times. J is TRBJ2-3 and V is TRBV7-6; D possibly corresponds to TRBD1 (5 bases). Germline assignment: CDR1 SGHVS and CDR2 FNYEAQ. V lost 5 bases to trimming and J lost 4 bases, with 10 bases between them. This CDR3 has 13 amino acids. This chain's CDR3 is CASSRQLPDTQYF. CDR3 nucleotide sequence: TGTGCCAGCAGCAGACAGTTGCCAGATACGCAGTATTTT.

This clonotype turned up a few times. The chain recombines TRBV11-2 with TRBJ1-2; D is unclear. V was cut by 3 bases and J by 0 bases, with 2 bases left in between. The CDR3 has 12 amino acids. Germline V gene data show CDR1 as SGHAT and CDR2 as FQNNGV. CDR3 protein: CASSFTNYGYTF. CDR3 nucleotides: TGTGCCAGCAGCTTTACTAACTATGGCTACACCTTC.

This clonotype has only a few counts. The CDR3 nucleotides read TGTGCCAGCATCGGACAGGCGCAAGAGACCCAGTACTTC. It translates to CASIGQAQETQYF. The V gene is TRBV6-4, the J gene TRBJ2-5, with 7 nucleotides matching TRBD1. In germline, CDR1 is MRHNA, CDR2 SNTAGT. CDR3 length: 13 amino acids. V was pared by 7 bases and J by 2 bases, with 4 bases of the junction left unmatched.

V gene TRBV20-1 combines with J gene TRBJ1-6; no clear D gene. V lost 1 base to trimming and J lost 9 bases, with 16 bases between them. CDR3 length equals 15 residues. Germline V CDR1 and CDR2: DFQATT, SNEGSKA (reference sequence). The CDR3 here is CSARAREFAGSPLHF. As DNA, the CDR3 is TGCAGTGCTAGAGCCCGTGAATTTGCGGGTTCACCCCTCCACTTT.

J is TRBJ2-3 and V is TRBV6-1, with 9 bases identical to TRBD1. CDR1 MNHNS and CDR2 SASEGT come from the germline V gene. CDR3 size: 15 residues. V lost 6 bases, J lost 4 bases, and 8 bases stayed unmatched. CDR3 nucleotides: TGTGCCAGCAGGGACCGGGACAGGGAAGCAGATACGCAGTATTTT. Translated: CASRDRDREADTQYF.

Ten or more counts support this clonotype. The V gene is TRBV6-4, the J gene TRBJ1-4; no reliable D call. CDR3 length: 13 amino acids. The V gene's germline CDR1 is MRHNA and CDR2 SNTAGT. The ends were cut back, 5 bases at V and 5 bases at J, with 9 bases in the middle. The CDR3 nucleotides read TGTGCCAGCAGTTACAGAGAGAATGAAAAACTGTTTTTT. Protein sequence: CASSYRENEKLFF.

This chain connects TRBV4-1 to TRBJ1-1; 8 bases match TRBD1. V was pared by 4 bases and J by 8 bases, with 6 bases of the junction left unmatched. This CDR3 is 13 amino acids long. Germline assignment: CDR1 MGHRA and CDR2 YSYEKL. CDR3: CASSPRYRGEAFF. The DNA of the CDR3 is TGCGCCAGCAGCCCCCGCTACAGGGGGGAAGCTTTCTTT.

The V call is TRBV5-4, the J call TRBJ2-7; D is ambiguous. With 1 base removed from V and 0 bases from J, the gap between germline ends came to 11 bases. CDR3 length: 15 residues. The germline CDR1 and CDR2 sequences are SGHNT and YYREEE (reference sequence). The CDR3 here is CASSLYGTSSYEQYF. CDR3 coding DNA: TGTGCCAGCAGCTTGTATGGAACGAGCTCCTACGAGCAGTACTTC.

This clonotype was counted a few times. The chain carries TRBV11-2 and TRBJ2-3, with unresolved D. The germline V gene encodes CDR1 SGHAT and CDR2 FQNNGV. The ends were cut back, 0 bases at V and 3 bases at J, with 10 bases in the middle. This CDR3 comprises 15 residues. DNA for the CDR3: TGTGCCAGCAGCTTAGAGTGGTATTCTACAGATACGCAGTATTTT. Translated, it gives CASSLEWYSTDTQYF.

This clonotype was found a few times. The chain couples TRBV7-2 to TRBJ1-1; TRBD1 might be the D (6 bases). CDR3 length: 13 residues. CDR1 is SGHTA and CDR2 is FQGNSA in the germline V gene. Trimming cost V 3 bases and J 8 bases, with 13 bases left between them. For the CDR3, the DNA is TGTGCCAGCAGCTTGGATTGGACAGCAGAAGCTTTCTTT. It translates to CASSLDWTAEAFF.

This chain connects TRBV19 to TRBJ2-3; a possible D gene is TRBD2 (6 bases). The CDR3 spans 15 residues. In germline, CDR1 is LNHDA, CDR2 SQIVND (reference sequence). Trimming cost V 6 bases and J 0 bases, with 13 bases left between them. The CDR3 nucleotides read TGTGCCAGTAGCGGCGGGATCACTAGCACAGATACGCAGTATTTT. It translates to CASSGGITSTDTQYF.